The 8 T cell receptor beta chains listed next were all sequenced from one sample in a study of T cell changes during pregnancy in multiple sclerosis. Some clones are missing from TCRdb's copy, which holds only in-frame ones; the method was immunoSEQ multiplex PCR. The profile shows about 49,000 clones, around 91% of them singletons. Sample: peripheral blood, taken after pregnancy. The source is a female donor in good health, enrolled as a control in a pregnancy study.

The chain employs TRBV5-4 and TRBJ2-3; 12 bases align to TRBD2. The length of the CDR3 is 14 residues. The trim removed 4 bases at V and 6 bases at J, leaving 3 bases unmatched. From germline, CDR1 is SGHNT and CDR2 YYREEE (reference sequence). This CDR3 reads CASSGGLAGDTQYF. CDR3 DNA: TGTGCCAGCAGCGGTGGACTAGCGGGGGATACGCAGTATTTT. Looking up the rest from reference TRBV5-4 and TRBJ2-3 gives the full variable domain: ETGVTQSPTHLIKTRGQQVTLRCSSQSGHNTVSWYQQALGQGPQFIFQYYREEENGRGNFPPRFSGLQFPNYSSELNVNALELDDSALYLCASSGGLAGDTQYFGPGTRLTVL.

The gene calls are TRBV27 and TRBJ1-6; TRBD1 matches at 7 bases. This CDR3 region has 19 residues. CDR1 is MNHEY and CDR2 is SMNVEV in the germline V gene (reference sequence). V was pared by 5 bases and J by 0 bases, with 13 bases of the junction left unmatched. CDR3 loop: CASSLGTALSFSYNSPLHF. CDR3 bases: TGTGCCAGCAGTCTCGGGACAGCCTTGAGTTTCTCCTATAATTCACCCCTCCACTTT.

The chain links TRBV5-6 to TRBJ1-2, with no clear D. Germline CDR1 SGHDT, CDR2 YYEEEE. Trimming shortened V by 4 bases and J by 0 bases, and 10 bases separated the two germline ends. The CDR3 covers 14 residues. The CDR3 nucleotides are TGTGCCAGCAGCCCTAGAACGACTAACTATGGCTACACCTTC. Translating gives CASSPRTTNYGYTF.

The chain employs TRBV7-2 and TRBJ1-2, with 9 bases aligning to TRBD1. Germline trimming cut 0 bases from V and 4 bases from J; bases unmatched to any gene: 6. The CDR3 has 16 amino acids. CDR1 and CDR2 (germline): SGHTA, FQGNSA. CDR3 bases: TGTGCCAGCAGCTTAGCGGGACAGGGAGTGGGCTATGGCTACACCTTC. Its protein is CASSLAGQGVGYGYTF.

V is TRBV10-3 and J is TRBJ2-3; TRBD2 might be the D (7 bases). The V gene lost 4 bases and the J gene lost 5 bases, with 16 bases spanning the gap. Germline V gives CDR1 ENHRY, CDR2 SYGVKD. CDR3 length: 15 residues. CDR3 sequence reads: CAISGGGERGDTQYF. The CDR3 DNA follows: TGTGCCATCAGTGGAGGGGGGGAGCGGGGAGATACGCAGTATTTT.

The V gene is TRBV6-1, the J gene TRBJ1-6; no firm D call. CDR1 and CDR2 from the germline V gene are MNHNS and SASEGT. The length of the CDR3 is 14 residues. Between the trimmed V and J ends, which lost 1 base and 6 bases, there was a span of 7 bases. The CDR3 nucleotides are TGTGCCAGCAGTGAAGGGTCGGGTAATTCACCCCTCCACTTT. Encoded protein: CASSEGSGNSPLHF.

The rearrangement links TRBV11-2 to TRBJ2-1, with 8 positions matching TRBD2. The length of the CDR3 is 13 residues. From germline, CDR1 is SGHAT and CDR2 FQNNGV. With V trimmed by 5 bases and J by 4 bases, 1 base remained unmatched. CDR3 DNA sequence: TGTGCCAGCAGCACGGGAGGGTACAATGAGCAGTTCTTC. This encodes CASSTGGYNEQFF.

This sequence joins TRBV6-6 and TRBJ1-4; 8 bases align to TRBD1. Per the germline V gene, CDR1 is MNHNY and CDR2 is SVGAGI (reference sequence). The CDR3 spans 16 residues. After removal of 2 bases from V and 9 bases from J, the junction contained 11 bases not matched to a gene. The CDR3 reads CASSYPEGQGAKKLFF. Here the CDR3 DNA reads TGTGCCAGCAGTTACCCGGAAGGGCAGGGGGCCAAAAAACTGTTTTTT.